The rows below give T cell receptor beta chains drawn from one sample of a study of shared clonotypes between healthy human individuals. Using immunoSEQ multiplex PCR, the repertoire was profiled, and TCRdb retains in-frame clones only, with some absent. The table has around 550,000 clones, 85% to 95% seen once. The sample consisted of naive CD8+ T cells sorted from blood. All receptors come from a woman between 25 and 40 years old in good health. The CDR3 runs from the conserved cysteine through the conserved F or W. D genes are given only for firm matches. The size entry is marked missing in some rows and otherwise reads once, few, many or a size class.

J,size,D,V,CDR3,DNA
TRBJ2-7,.,.,TRBV28,CASSFGESYEQYF,TGTGCCAGCAGCTTTGGCGAGTCGTACGAGCAGTACTTC
TRBJ2-5,.,TRBD2,TRBV7-9,CASSPTPGLAGETQYF,TGTGCCAGCAGCCCCACCCCGGGACTAGCGGGTGAGACCCAGTACTTC
TRBJ1-1,.,.,TRBV5-8,CASSLFGPRAEAFF,TGTGCCAGCAGCCTGTTCGGGCCTAGGGCTGAAGCTTTCTTT
TRBJ2-3,.,TRBD1,TRBV7-9,CASIHGGQGADTQYF,TGTGCCAGCATCCATGGGGGACAGGGGGCGGATACGCAGTATTTT
TRBJ2-1,.,.,TRBV27,CASSLLGGEQFF,TGTGCCAGCAGTTTACTGGGAGGTGAGCAGTTCTTC
TRBJ1-4,.,.,TRBV9,CASSVEGRAEKLFF,TGTGCCAGCAGCGTAGAAGGACGTGCTGAAAAACTGTTTTTT
TRBJ1-2,.,.,TRBV5-1,CASSLTQVTIDGYTF,TGCGCCAGCAGCTTGACACAGGTAACCATCGATGGCTACACCTTC
TRBJ1-2,.,TRBD1,TRBV9,CASSEDLTGGYGYTF,TGTGCCAGCAGCGAGGACCTAACAGGGGGCTATGGCTACACCTTC
TRBJ2-7,.,TRBD2,TRBV28,CASSLGGRALEQYF,TGTGCCAGCAGCCTGGGGGGGAGGGCCCTCGAGCAGTACTTC
TRBJ2-7,few,.,TRBV19,CASGQPYEQYF,TGTGCCAGCGGACAGCCCTACGAGCAGTACTTC
TRBJ1-2,.,.,TRBV7-2,CASSKDGRAYGYTF,TGTGCCAGCAGCAAGGACGGAAGGGCCTATGGCTACACCTTC
TRBJ1-1,.,TRBD1,TRBV2,CASRGRDREGTEAFF,TGTGCCAGCAGGGGCCGGGACAGGGAAGGGACTGAAGCTTTCTTT
TRBJ2-5,.,.,TRBV9,CASSGGTLWRETQYF,TGTGCCAGCAGCGGCGGGACTCTTTGGAGGGAGACCCAGTACTTC
TRBJ1-4,.,.,TRBV7-9,CASSPTGDYLEDEKLFF,TGTGCCAGCAGCCCAACGGGGGATTATCTGGAGGATGAAAAACTGTTTTTT
TRBJ2-7,.,.,TRBV5-1,CASSFGGLYEQYF,TGCGCCAGCAGCTTCGGGGGGCTTTACGAGCAGTACTTC
TRBJ1-4,.,.,TRBV19,CASSIAKGSATNEKLFF,TGTGCCAGTAGTATAGCGAAGGGCTCAGCAACTAATGAAAAACTGTTTTTT
TRBJ2-3,.,.,TRBV7-9,CASSLANPDTQYF,TGTGCCAGCAGCTTAGCTAACCCAGATACGCAGTATTTT